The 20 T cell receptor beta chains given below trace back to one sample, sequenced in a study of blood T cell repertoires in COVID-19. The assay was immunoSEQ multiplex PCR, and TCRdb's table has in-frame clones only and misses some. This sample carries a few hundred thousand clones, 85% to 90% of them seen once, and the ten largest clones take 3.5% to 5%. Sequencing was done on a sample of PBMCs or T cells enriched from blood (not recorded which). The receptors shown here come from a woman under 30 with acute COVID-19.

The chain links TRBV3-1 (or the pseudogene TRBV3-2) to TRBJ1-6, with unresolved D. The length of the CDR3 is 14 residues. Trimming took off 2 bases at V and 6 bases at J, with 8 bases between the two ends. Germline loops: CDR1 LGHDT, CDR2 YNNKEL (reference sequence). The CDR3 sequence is CASSQSNSNSPLHF. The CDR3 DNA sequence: TGTGCCAGCAGCCAATCGAACTCTAATTCACCCCTCCACTTT.

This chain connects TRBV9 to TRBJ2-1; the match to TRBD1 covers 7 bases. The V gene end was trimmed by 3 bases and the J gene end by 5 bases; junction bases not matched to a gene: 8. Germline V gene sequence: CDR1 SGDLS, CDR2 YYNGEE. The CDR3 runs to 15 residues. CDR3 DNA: TGTGCCAGCAGCGGTGCCGGGACAGTGAACAATGAGCAGTTCTTC. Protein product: CASSGAGTVNNEQFF.

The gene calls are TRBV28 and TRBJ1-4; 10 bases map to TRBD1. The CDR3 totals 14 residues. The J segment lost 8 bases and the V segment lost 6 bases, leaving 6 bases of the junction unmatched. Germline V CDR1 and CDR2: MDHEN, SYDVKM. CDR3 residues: CASSRDRGREKLFF. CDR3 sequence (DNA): TGTGCCAGCAGCAGGGACAGGGGACGGGAAAAACTGTTTTTT.

The CDR3 protein is CASSLDLNQPQHF. The CDR3 DNA sequence: TGTGCCAGCAGCTTAGATCTCAATCAGCCCCAGCATTTT. The chain employs TRBV11-2 and TRBJ1-5, with D hard to call. The germline CDR1 and CDR2 sequences are SGHAT and FQNNGV. V was cut by 0 bases and J by 3 bases, with 3 bases left in between. The CDR3 extends over 13 amino acids.

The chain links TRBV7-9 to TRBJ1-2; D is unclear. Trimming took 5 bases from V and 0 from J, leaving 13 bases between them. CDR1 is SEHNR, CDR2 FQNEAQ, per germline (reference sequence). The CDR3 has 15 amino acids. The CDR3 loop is CASSPPGSPNYGYTF. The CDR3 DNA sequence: TGTGCCAGCAGCCCACCGGGATCCCCTAACTATGGCTACACCTTC. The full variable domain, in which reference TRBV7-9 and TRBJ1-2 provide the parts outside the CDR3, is DTGVSQNPRHKITKRGQNVTFRCDPISEHNRLYWYRQTLGQGPEFLTYFQNEAQLEKSRLLSDRFSAERPKGSFSTLEIQRTEQGDSAMYLCASSPPGSPNYGYTFGSGTRLTVV.

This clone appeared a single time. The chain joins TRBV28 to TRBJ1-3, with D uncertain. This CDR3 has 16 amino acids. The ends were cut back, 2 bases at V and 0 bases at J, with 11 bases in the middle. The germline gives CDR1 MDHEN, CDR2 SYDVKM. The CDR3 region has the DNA TGTGCCAGCAGTTTAGGTACAGTTTACTCTGGAAACACCATATATTTT. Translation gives CASSLGTVYSGNTIYF.

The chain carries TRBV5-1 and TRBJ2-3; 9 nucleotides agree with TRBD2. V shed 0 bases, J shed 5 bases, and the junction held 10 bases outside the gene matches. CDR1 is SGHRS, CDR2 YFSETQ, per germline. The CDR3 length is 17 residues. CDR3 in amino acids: CASSLGTGGRAEDTQYF. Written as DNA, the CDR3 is TGCGCCAGCAGCTTGGGAACGGGCGGGAGGGCCGAAGATACGCAGTATTTT.

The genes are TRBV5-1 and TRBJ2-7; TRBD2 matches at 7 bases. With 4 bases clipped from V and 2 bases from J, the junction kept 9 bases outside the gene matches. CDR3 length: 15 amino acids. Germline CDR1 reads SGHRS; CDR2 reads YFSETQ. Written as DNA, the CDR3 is TGCGCCAGCAGCGCGCTATGGGGACTAACCTACGAGCAGTACTTC. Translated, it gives CASSALWGLTYEQYF.

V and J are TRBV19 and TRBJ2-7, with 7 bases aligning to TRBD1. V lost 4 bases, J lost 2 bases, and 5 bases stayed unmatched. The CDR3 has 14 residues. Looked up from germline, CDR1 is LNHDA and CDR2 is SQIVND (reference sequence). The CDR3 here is CASSTGTETYEQYF. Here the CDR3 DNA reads TGTGCCAGTAGTACCGGGACAGAGACCTACGAGCAGTACTTC.

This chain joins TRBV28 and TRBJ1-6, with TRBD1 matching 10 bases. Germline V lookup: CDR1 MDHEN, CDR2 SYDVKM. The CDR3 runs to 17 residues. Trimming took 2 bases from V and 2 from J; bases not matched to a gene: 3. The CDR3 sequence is CASSLGGQGTYNSPLHF. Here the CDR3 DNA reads TGTGCCAGCAGTTTAGGGGGACAGGGGACCTATAATTCACCCCTCCACTTT. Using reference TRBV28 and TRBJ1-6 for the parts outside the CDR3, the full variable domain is DVKVTQSSRYLVKRTGEKVFLECVQDMDHENMFWYRQDPGLGLRLIYFSYDVKMKEKGDIPEGYSVSREKKERFSLILESASTNQTSMYLCASSLGGQGTYNSPLHFGNGTRLTVT.

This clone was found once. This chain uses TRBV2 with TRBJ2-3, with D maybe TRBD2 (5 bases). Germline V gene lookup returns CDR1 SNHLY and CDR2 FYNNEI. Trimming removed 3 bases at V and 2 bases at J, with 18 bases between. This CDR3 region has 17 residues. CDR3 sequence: CASSEGWPAENTDTQYF. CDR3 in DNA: TGTGCCAGCAGTGAGGGTTGGCCAGCGGAGAACACAGATACGCAGTATTTT. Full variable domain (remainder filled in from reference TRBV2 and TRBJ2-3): EPEVTQTPSHQVTQMGQEVILRCVPISNHLYFYWYRQILGQKVEFLVSFYNNEISEKSEIFDDQFSVERPDGSNFTLKIRSTKLEDSAMYFCASSEGWPAENTDTQYFGPGTRLTVL.

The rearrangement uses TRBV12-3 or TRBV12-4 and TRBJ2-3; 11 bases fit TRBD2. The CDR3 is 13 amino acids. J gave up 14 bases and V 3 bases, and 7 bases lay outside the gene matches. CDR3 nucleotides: TGTGCCAGCAGTTTCAGACTAGCGGGACCCTTGTATTTT. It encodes CASSFRLAGPLYF.

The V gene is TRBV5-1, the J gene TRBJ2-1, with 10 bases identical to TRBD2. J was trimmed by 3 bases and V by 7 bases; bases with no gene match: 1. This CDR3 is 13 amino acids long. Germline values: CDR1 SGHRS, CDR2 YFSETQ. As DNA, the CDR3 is TGCGCCAGCGAGCGGGAGGGCTACAATGAGCAGTTCTTC. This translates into CASEREGYNEQFF. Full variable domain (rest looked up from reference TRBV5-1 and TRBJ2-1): KAGVTQTPRYLIKTRGQQVTLSCSPISGHRSVSWYQQTPGQGLQFLFEYFSETQRNKGNFPGRFSGRQFSNSRSEMNVSTLELGDSALYLCASEREGYNEQFFGPGTRLTVL.

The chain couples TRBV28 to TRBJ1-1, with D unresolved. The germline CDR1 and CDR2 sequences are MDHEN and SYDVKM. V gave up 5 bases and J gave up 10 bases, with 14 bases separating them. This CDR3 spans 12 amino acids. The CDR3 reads CASSLGRALAFF. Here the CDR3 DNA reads TGTGCCAGCAGTCTCGGGAGGGCTCTAGCTTTCTTT.

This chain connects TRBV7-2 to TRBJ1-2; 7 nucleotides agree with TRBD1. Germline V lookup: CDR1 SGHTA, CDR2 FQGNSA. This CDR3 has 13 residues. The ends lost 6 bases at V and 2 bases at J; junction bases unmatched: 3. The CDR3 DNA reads TGTGCCAGCAGGCCACAGGGGAACTATGGCTACACCTTC. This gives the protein CASRPQGNYGYTF.

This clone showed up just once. CDR3 sequence reads: CASSQDWGTGITNEKLFF. The CDR3 coding sequence is TGTGCCAGCAGCCAAGATTGGGGGACAGGGATAACTAATGAAAAACTGTTTTTT. V usage is TRBV3-1 (or the pseudogene TRBV3-2) and J usage is TRBJ1-4, with 9 nucleotides matching TRBD1. The V segment lost 0 bases and the J segment 1 base; nucleotides outside the gene matches: 6. This CDR3 is built from 18 residues. Germline assignment: CDR1 LGHDT and CDR2 YNNKEL (reference sequence).

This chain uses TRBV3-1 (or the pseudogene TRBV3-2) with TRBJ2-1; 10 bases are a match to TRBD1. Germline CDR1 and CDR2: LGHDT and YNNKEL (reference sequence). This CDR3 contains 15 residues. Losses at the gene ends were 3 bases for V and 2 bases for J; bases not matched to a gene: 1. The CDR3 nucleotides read TGTGCCAGCAGCCACGGACAGGGGGCCTACAATGAGCAGTTCTTC. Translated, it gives CASSHGQGAYNEQFF.

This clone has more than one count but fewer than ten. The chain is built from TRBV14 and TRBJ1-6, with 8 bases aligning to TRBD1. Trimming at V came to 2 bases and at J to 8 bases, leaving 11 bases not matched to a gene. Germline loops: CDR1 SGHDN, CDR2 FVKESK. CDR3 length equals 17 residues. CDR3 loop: CASSQLIGGTGDSPLHF. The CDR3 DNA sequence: TGTGCCAGCAGCCAATTGATAGGAGGGACAGGTGATTCACCCCTCCACTTT.

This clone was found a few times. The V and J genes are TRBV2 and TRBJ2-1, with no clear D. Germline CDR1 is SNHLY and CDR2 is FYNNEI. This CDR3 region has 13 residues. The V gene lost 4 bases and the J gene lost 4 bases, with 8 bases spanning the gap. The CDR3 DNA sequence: TGTGCCAGCAGTGGACCAGGATACAATGAGCAGTTCTTC. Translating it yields CASSGPGYNEQFF.

CDR3 in DNA: TGCGCCAGCAAGGACAGATCCCAAGAGACCCAGTACTTC. Its protein is CASKDRSQETQYF. The genes are TRBV10-1 and TRBJ2-5, with D tentatively TRBD1 (6 bases). Germline V gene lookup returns CDR1 WNHNN and CDR2 SYGVQD (reference sequence). Trimming left V 7 bases short and J 1 base short, with 10 bases between. The CDR3 has 13 residues.